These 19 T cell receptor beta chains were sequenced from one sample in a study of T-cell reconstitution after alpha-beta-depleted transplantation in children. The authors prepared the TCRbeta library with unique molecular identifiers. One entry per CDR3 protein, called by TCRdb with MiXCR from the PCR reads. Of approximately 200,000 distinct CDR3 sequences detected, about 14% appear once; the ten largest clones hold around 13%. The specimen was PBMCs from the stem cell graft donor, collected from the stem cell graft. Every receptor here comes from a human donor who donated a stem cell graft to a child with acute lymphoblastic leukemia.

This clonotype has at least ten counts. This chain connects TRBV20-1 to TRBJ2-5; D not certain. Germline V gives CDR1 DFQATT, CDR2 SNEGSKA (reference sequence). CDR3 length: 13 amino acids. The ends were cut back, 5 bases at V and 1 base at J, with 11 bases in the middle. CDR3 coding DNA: TGCAGTGCTGGGAATAACCCCCAAGAGACCCAGTACTTC. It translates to CSAGNNPQETQYF.

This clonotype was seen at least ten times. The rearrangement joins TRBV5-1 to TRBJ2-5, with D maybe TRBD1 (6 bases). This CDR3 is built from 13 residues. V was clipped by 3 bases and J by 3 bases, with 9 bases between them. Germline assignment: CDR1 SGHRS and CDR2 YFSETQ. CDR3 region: CASSWAGEETQYF. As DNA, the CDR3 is TGCGCCAGCAGCTGGGCAGGGGAAGAGACCCAGTACTTC.

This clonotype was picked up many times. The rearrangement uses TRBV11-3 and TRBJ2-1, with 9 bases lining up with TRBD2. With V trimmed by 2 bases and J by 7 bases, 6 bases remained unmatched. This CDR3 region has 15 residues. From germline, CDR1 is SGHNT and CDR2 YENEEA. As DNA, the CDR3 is TGTGCCAGCAGCTTAATAGGACTAGCGCAAAATGAGCAGTTCTTC. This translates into CASSLIGLAQNEQFF.

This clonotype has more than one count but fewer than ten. The CDR3 protein is CAWSRLGGVSNQPQHF. The CDR3 nucleotides read TGTGCCTGGAGTCGCCTGGGTGGCGTGAGCAATCAGCCCCAGCATTTT. The genes are TRBV30 and TRBJ1-5, with D unclear. The CDR3 totals 16 residues. The V end was cut by 2 bases, the J end by 1 base, with 15 bases between. Germline-derived CDR1 and CDR2 are GTSNPN and SVGIG (reference sequence).

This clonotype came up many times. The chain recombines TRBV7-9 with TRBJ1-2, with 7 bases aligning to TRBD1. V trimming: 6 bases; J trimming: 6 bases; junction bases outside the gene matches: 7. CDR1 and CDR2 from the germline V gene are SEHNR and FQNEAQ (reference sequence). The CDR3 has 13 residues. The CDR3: CASRLPQGDGYTF. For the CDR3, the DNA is TGTGCCAGCAGATTACCCCAGGGGGATGGCTACACCTTC.

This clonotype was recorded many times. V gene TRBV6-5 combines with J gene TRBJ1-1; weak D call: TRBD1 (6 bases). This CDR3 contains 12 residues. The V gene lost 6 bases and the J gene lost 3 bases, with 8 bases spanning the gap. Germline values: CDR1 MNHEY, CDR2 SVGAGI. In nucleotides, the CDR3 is TGTGCCAGCAGGGGGGCAGACACTGAAGCTTTCTTT. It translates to CASRGADTEAFF.

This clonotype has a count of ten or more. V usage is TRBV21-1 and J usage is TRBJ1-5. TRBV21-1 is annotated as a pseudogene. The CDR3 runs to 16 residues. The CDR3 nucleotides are TGTGCCAGCAGCAGTAAGCAGGTCTGCGGCAATCAGCCCCAGCATTTT. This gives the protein CASSSKQVCGNQPQHF.

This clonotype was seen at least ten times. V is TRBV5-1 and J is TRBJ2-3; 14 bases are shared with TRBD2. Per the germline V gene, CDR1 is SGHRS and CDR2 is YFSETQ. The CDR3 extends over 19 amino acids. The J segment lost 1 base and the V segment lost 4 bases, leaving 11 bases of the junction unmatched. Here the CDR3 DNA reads TGCGCCAGCAGCCCCGCCCTGACTAGCGGGGGGGGGCGCACAGATACGCAGTATTTT. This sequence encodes CASSPALTSGGGRTDTQYF.

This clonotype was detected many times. The CDR3 DNA reads TGCAGCGTCAGCTTGCTCAATGAGCAGTTCTTC. Its protein product is CSVSLLNEQFF. The V gene is TRBV29-1, the J gene TRBJ2-1; D ambiguous. CDR3 size: 11 residues. With 6 bases removed from V and 6 bases from J, the gap between germline ends came to 9 bases. Germline CDR1 and CDR2: SQVTM and ANQGSEA.

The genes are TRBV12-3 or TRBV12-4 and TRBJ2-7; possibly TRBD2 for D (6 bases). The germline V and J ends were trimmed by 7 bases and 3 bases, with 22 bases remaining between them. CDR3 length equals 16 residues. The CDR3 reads CASTKRGANRVYEQYF. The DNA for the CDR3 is TGTGCCAGCACCAAACGCGGGGCAAATCGAGTCTACGAGCAGTACTTC.

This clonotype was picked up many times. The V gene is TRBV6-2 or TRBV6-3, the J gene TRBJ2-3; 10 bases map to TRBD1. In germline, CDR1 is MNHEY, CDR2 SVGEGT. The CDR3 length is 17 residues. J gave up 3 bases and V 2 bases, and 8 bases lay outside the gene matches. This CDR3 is CASSYRRTGGDTDTQYF. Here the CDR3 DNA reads TGTGCCAGCAGTTACAGGCGGACAGGGGGGGATACAGATACGCAGTATTTT.

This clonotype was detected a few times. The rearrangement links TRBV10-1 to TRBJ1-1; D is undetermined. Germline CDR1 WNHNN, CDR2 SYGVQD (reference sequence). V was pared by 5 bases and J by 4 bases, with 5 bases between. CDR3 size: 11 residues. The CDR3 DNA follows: TGCGCCAGCAGTCCCTTCACTGAAGCTTTCTTT. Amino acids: CASSPFTEAFF.

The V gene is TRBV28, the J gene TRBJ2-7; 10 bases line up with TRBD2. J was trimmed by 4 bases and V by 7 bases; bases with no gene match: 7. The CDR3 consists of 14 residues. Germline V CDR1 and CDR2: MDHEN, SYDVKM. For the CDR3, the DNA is TGTGCCAGCAAGACCTTAGCGGGAGGATACGAGCAGTACTTC. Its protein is CASKTLAGGYEQYF.

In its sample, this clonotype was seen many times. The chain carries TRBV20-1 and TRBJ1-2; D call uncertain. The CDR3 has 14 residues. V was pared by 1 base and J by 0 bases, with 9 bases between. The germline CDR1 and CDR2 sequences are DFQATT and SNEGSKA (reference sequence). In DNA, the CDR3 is TGCAGTGCTAGAGTAGCAGGCGCTAACTATGGCTACACCTTC. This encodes CSARVAGANYGYTF.

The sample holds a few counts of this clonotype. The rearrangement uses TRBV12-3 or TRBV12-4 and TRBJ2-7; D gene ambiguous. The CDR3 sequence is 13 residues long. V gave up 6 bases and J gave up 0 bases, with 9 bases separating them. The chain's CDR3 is CASRVTGSYEQYF. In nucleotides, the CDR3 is TGTGCCAGCAGGGTGACTGGCTCCTACGAGCAGTACTTC.

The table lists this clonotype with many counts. CDR3: CASSFPWGNTGELFF. For the CDR3, the DNA is TGTGCCAGCAGCTTCCCCTGGGGGAACACCGGGGAGCTGTTTTTT. This chain links TRBV11-2 with TRBJ2-2; D not certain. V was cut by 3 bases and J by 1 base, with 9 bases left in between. The CDR3 contains 15 residues. Germline V lookup: CDR1 SGHAT, CDR2 FQNNGV.

The chain's CDR3 is CASSLDGGQETYGYTF. The CDR3, as DNA: TGTGCCAGCAGCTTAGATGGCGGACAGGAGACCTATGGCTACACCTTC. This chain joins TRBV11-2 and TRBJ1-2, with 7 bases aligning to TRBD1. Unmatched junction bases numbered 8, after V lost 0 bases and J lost 4 bases. The CDR3 is 16 amino acids. Germline-derived CDR1 and CDR2 are SGHAT and FQNNGV.

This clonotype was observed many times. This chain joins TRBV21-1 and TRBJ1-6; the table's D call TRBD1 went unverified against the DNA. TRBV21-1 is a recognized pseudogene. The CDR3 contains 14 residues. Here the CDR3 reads CASSTRQGYSPLHF. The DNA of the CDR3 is TGTGCCAGCAGCACCCGACAGGGGTATTCACCCCTCCACTTT.

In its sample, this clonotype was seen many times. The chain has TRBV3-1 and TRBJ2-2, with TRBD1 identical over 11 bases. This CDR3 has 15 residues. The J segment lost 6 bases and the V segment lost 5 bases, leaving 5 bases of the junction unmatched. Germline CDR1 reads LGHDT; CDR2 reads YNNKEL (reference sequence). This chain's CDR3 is CASSFAGQGAGELFF. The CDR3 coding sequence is TGTGCCAGCAGCTTCGCGGGACAGGGGGCCGGGGAGCTGTTTTTT.